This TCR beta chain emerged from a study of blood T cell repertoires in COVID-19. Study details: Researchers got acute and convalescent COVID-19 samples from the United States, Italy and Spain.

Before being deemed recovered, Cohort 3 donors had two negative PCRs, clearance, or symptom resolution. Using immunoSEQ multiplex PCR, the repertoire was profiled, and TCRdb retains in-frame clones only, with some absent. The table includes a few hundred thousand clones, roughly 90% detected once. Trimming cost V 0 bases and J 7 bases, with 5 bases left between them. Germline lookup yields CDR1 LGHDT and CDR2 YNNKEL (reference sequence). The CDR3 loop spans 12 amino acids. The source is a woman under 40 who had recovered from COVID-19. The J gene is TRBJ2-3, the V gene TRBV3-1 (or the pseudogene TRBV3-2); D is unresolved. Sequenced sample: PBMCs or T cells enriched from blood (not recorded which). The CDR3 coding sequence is TGTGCCAGCAGCCAAGATCAGAATACGCAGTATTTT. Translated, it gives CASSQDQNTQYF.